This T cell receptor beta chain comes out of a study of shared clonotypes between healthy human individuals. Only in-frame clones appear in the TCRdb table, and some are missing; sequencing was by immunoSEQ multiplex PCR. The profile covers around 430,000 clones, with roughly three quarters appearing a single time and around 13% taken by the ten largest. Adults of Caucasian background living in Nashville, Tennessee made up all donors. With V trimmed by 0 bases and J by 3 bases, 5 bases remained unmatched. The CDR3 totals 15 residues. Germline V CDR1 and CDR2: SGDLS, YYNGEE. Sample: PBMCs. The origin of this receptor is a woman between 40 and 55 years old in good health. Some clones in this sample may be carry-over from other donors' samples. This sequence joins TRBV9 and TRBJ1-1; 7 nucleotides match TRBD1. The CDR3 DNA sequence: TGTGCCAGCAGCGTAGTGGGAACAGGGGACACTGAAGCTTTCTTT. Its protein product is CASSVVGTGDTEAFF.